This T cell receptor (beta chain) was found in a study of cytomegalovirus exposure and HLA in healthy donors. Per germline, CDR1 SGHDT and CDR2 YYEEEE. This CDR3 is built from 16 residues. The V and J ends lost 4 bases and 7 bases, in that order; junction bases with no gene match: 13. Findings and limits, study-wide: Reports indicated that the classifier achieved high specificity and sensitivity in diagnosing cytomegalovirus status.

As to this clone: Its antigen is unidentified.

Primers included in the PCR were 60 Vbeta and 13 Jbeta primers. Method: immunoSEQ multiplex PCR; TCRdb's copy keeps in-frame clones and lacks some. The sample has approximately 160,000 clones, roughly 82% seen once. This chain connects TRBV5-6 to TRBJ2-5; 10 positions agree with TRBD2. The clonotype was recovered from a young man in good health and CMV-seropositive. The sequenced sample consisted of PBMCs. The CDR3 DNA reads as TGTGCCAGCAGCCTACTAGCGGGGACCGTCCGAGGGACCCAGTACTTC. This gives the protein CASSLLAGTVRGTQYF.